This T cell receptor (beta chain) was documented in a study of shared T cell receptors in the human thymus. The germline gives CDR1 MNHNS, CDR2 SASEGT. Trimming removed 5 bases from V and 2 bases from J, with 10 bases in between. The CDR3 is 14 amino acids. Profiling relied on immunoSEQ multiplex PCR, and the TCRdb table lists in-frame clones only, not all of them. The sample includes roughly 410,000 clones, around 93% of them seen just once. The chain employs TRBV6-1 and TRBJ2-1, with D perhaps matching TRBD2 (6 bases). Sequencing was performed on thymocytes. This clonotype was obtained from a human donor. As DNA, the CDR3 is TGTGCCAGCAGTTCCCGGGGGACCTACAATGAGCAGTTCTTC. It yields the protein CASSSRGTYNEQFF.